These 25 T cell receptor beta chains originate from one sample sequenced in a study of T cell repertoires in cytomegalovirus infection. TCRdb redid the calling of the reads with MiXCR, one entry per CDR3 protein. This sample carries under 600,000 distinct CDR3 sequences, approximately 15% of them seen once, and the ten largest clones take roughly a quarter. Sequencing was carried out using CD8+ T cells from PBMCs. Receptor source: a human donor in good health (CMV status not recorded). Some clones in this sample may be carry-over from other donors' samples.

The chain uses TRBV5-5 and TRBJ2-7; D not certain. This CDR3 has 13 residues. The V end lost 0 bases, the J end lost 2 bases, and 6 bases lay between the germline ends. Germline V lookup: CDR1 SGHKS, CDR2 YYEKEE (reference sequence). CDR3 loop: CASSLEIAYEQYF. DNA of the CDR3: TGTGCCAGCAGCTTGGAGATAGCCTACGAGCAGTACTTC.

This clonotype occurred many times. The chain employs TRBV19 and TRBJ2-2; 12 nucleotides align to TRBD2. The CDR3 consists of 20 residues. From germline, CDR1 is LNHDA and CDR2 SQIVND (reference sequence). The V and J ends lost 2 bases and 5 bases, in that order; junction bases with no gene match: 15. The CDR3 DNA reads TGTGCCAGTAGTATAAGGGGGCCGGGACTAGCGGGTGCTGGGACCGGGGAGCTGTTTTTT. Protein: CASSIRGPGLAGAGTGELFF.

This chain connects TRBV30 to TRBJ2-1, with 7 bases that match TRBD2. Germline V CDR1 and CDR2: GTSNPN, SVGIG (reference sequence). This CDR3 comprises 16 residues. V lost 1 base and J lost 0; bases outside the gene matches: 6. The CDR3 DNA follows: TGTGCCTGGAGTGCACTAGCGCAGAGCTCCTACAATGAGCAGTTCTTC. Amino acids: CAWSALAQSSYNEQFF.

This clonotype appeared a few times. The gene calls are TRBV6-5 and TRBJ1-2; D remains ambiguous. Trimming took 0 bases from V and 8 from J, leaving 7 bases between them. Looked up from germline, CDR1 is MNHEY and CDR2 is SVGAGI. This CDR3 comprises 12 residues. CDR3 coding DNA: TGTGCCAGCAGTTACTCGAAGGGCGGCTACACCTTC. Its protein is CASSYSKGGYTF.

This clonotype showed up many times. This chain connects TRBV7-2 to TRBJ1-6; D might be TRBD1 (5 bases). The CDR3 extends over 18 amino acids. Trimming took 5 bases from V and 4 from J, leaving 21 bases between them. CDR1 is SGHTA and CDR2 is FQGNSA in the germline V gene. CDR3 loop: CASSQGTYPNRYNSPLHF. The CDR3 DNA reads as TGTGCCAGCAGCCAAGGGACCTATCCCAACCGATATAATTCACCCCTCCACTTT.

This clonotype was found many times. The chain is built from TRBV7-8 and TRBJ2-5, with 14 bases identical to TRBD2. CDR1 SGHVS and CDR2 FQNEAQ come from the germline V gene. This CDR3 contains 18 residues. V lost 5 bases to trimming and J lost 4 bases; unmatched junction nucleotides: 12. Here the CDR3 DNA reads TGTGCCAGCAGCCCGGGACTAGCGGGAGTGGTGAGAGGAGAGACCCAGTACTTC. The encoded protein is CASSPGLAGVVRGETQYF.

The chain couples TRBV20-1 to TRBJ2-3; D is undetermined. Germline lookup yields CDR1 DFQATT and CDR2 SNEGSKA (reference sequence). V lost 3 bases and J lost 3, with 10 bases in between. The CDR3 is 13 residues long. CDR3 protein: CSARVEWTDTQYF. CDR3 bases: TGCAGTGCTAGGGTGGAGTGGACAGATACGCAGTATTTT.

The chain is built from TRBV14 and TRBJ2-3, with 9 bases that match TRBD2. The CDR3 is made up of 17 amino acids. Germline-derived CDR1 and CDR2 are SGHDN and FVKESK. V was clipped by 1 base and J by 2 bases; unmatched bases: 7. CDR3 nucleotide sequence: TGTGCCAGCAGCCAAGGATTGACTAGCGGAATCACAGATACGCAGTATTTT. Amino acids: CASSQGLTSGITDTQYF.

This clonotype came up many times. The V gene is TRBV27, the J gene TRBJ2-7; a weak D match, TRBD2 (5 bases). The CDR3 totals 16 residues. CDR1 is MNHEY, CDR2 SMNVEV, per germline (reference sequence). Trimming shortened V by 1 base and J by 0 bases, and 13 bases separated the two germline ends. In nucleotides, the CDR3 is TGTGCCAGCAGTTTATGGTCGGGATTGAGCTCCTACGAGCAGTACTTC. This sequence encodes CASSLWSGLSSYEQYF.

This clonotype was recorded at least ten times. The chain carries TRBV7-9 and TRBJ2-1; possibly TRBD2 for D (6 bases). Germline-derived CDR1 and CDR2 are SEHNR and FQNEAQ (reference sequence). The ends were cut back, 5 bases at V and 6 bases at J, with 20 bases in the middle. The CDR3 runs 16 residues. CDR3 residues: CASSLPAGRQSNEQFF. In DNA, the CDR3 is TGTGCCAGCAGCCTCCCGGCGGGACGACAAAGCAATGAGCAGTTCTTC.

The chain combines TRBV7-2 with TRBJ2-2; D perhaps matches TRBD2 (5 bases). Germline V gene sequence: CDR1 SGHTA, CDR2 FQGNSA. The CDR3 runs to 17 residues. The V end lost 2 bases, the J end lost 5 bases, and 18 bases lay between the germline ends. This CDR3 is CASSLRLSKRETGELFF. The DNA for the CDR3 is TGTGCCAGCAGCTTACGGTTGTCGAAACGGGAAACCGGGGAGCTGTTTTTT.

A remark on this clonotype: Sequence at one end of the junction differs from germline and may be a read error. The chain couples TRBV4-1 to TRBJ2-2, with 8 bases that match TRBD2. The CDR3 extends over 16 amino acids. In germline, CDR1 is MGHRA, CDR2 YSYEKL. CDR3 bases: TGCGCCCGCAGCCAAGAGGCCAGCGGGGGTACCGGGGAGCTGTTTTTT. It yields the protein CARSQEASGGTGELFF.

There are a few counts of this clonotype. The chain carries TRBV5-6 and TRBJ2-7; D ambiguous. V shed 0 bases and J shed 7 bases, with 17 bases lying between them. Germline V gene lookup returns CDR1 SGHDT and CDR2 YYEEEE. The CDR3 extends over 15 amino acids. CDR3 protein: CASSLGSGVVREQYF. CDR3 sequence (DNA): TGTGCCAGCAGCTTGGGATCTGGGGTAGTTAGGGAGCAGTACTTC.

This clonotype was recorded many times. This chain links TRBV6-5 with TRBJ1-5; D ambiguous. Trimming shortened V by 4 bases and J by 2 bases, and 12 bases separated the two germline ends. CDR3 size: 15 residues. Germline V gene sequence: CDR1 MNHEY, CDR2 SVGAGI. CDR3 DNA sequence: TGTGCCAGCAGTTCTTCCCTCCGGGGCAATCAGCCCCAGCATTTT. It specifies CASSSSLRGNQPQHF.

This clonotype has at least ten counts. The chain has TRBV28 and TRBJ2-1; no firm D call. CDR3 length: 12 amino acids. Germline V gene data show CDR1 as MDHEN and CDR2 as SYDVKM. V lost 3 bases, J lost 7 bases, and 7 bases lay in between. CDR3 DNA sequence: TGTGCCAGCAGTTTGCGGTGGAATGAGCAGTTCTTC. This translates into CASSLRWNEQFF.

This clonotype was counted only a few times. The chain employs TRBV29-1 and TRBJ2-7; no clear D. V lost 4 bases and J lost 0, with 10 bases in between. This CDR3 has 13 amino acids. CDR1 is SQVTM, CDR2 ANQGSEA, per germline. The CDR3: CSVVALSSYEQYF. The CDR3 nucleotides are TGCAGCGTTGTGGCGCTTAGCTCCTACGAGCAGTACTTC.

Ten or more counts support this clonotype. The rearrangement joins TRBV10-3 to TRBJ2-4, with a possible D match to TRBD1 (6 bases). Trimming took off 6 bases at V and 8 bases at J, with 17 bases between the two ends. The CDR3 sequence is 14 residues long. Germline V gene lookup returns CDR1 ENHRY and CDR2 SYGVKD. The CDR3 loop is CAISTSDRTDIQYF. In nucleotides, the CDR3 is TGTGCCATCAGCACCTCGGACAGAACGGACATTCAGTACTTC.

J is TRBJ2-4 and V is TRBV9; 7 nucleotides agree with TRBD2. The length of the CDR3 is 13 residues. From germline, CDR1 is SGDLS and CDR2 YYNGEE. J gave up 3 bases and V 3 bases, and 0 bases lay outside the gene matches. The CDR3 reads CASSGGGKNIQYF. In DNA, the CDR3 is TGTGCCAGCAGCGGGGGGGGCAAAAACATTCAGTACTTC.

This clonotype was found a few times. The genes are TRBV29-1 and TRBJ1-1; D remains ambiguous. The CDR3 consists of 12 residues. Germline CDR1 SQVTM, CDR2 ANQGSEA. V was clipped by 4 bases and J by 0 bases, with 6 bases between them. The CDR3: CSVVDLNTEAFF. The CDR3, as DNA: TGCAGCGTTGTAGACCTGAACACTGAAGCTTTCTTT.

This clonotype has only one observation. V and J are TRBV19 and TRBJ1-2, with D possibly matching TRBD1 (5 bases). This CDR3 region has 13 residues. CDR1 and CDR2 (germline): LNHDA, SQIVND (reference sequence). Trimming took off 5 bases at V and 9 bases at J, with 16 bases between the two ends. The CDR3 spells CASSPGTAISYTF. CDR3 sequence (DNA): TGTGCCAGTAGTCCCGGGACTGCTATAAGCTACACCTTC.

This clonotype has a handful of counts. This chain joins TRBV23-1 and TRBJ1-2; 8 bases are a match to TRBD1. TRBV23-1 is an ORF, and what it does is uncertain. The CDR3 runs to 15 residues. V lost 2 bases, J lost 6 bases, and 8 bases stayed unmatched. The CDR3 spells CASSQPGGDEHGYTF. The CDR3, as DNA: TGCGCCAGCAGTCAACCAGGGGGCGACGAACATGGCTACACCTTC.

This clonotype was observed many times. J is TRBJ2-7 and V is TRBV6-1, with D perhaps matching TRBD1 (7 bases). With 2 bases removed from V and 3 bases from J, the gap between germline ends came to 14 bases. The CDR3 loop spans 15 amino acids. Germline V gene data show CDR1 as MNHNS and CDR2 as SASEGT. Here the CDR3 DNA reads TGTGCCAGCAGTGAAACAGGGGCGGGAAACTACGAGCAGTACTTC. Protein: CASSETGAGNYEQYF.

The chain is built from TRBV12-5 and TRBJ2-7; D possibly corresponds to TRBD1 (6 bases). CDR3 size: 14 residues. Germline CDR1 reads LGHNT; CDR2 reads FRNRAP. V was cut by 2 bases and J by 2 bases, with 10 bases left in between. In nucleotides, the CDR3 is TGTGCTAGTGGTTTGTGGGACACCACCTACGAGCAGTACTTC. It is translated as CASGLWDTTYEQYF.

This clonotype was counted only a few times. The J gene is TRBJ2-6, the V gene TRBV5-6; unclear D gene. V was clipped by 5 bases and J by 0 bases, with 9 bases between them. Per germline, CDR1 SGHDT and CDR2 YYEEEE. This CDR3 is 15 amino acids long. The CDR3: CASSPEHSGANVLTF. As DNA, the CDR3 is TGTGCCAGCAGTCCCGAACACTCTGGGGCCAACGTCCTGACTTTC.

This clonotype was seen repeatedly, ten times or more. The chain joins TRBV6-5 to TRBJ1-1, with D uncertain. Trimming left V 10 bases short and J 1 base short, with 10 bases between. The length of the CDR3 is 12 residues. Germline CDR1 MNHEY, CDR2 SVGAGI. The CDR3 sequence is CATSAANTEAFF. The DNA of the CDR3 is TGTGCCACCTCCGCCGCGAACACTGAAGCTTTCTTT.